This T cell receptor (beta chain) stems from a study of T cells after yellow fever vaccination. Looking at the study overall: Those fractions that held only low numbers of cells were prepared using the SMART-Seq v4 Ultra Low Input RNA kit.

This clonotype was observed a few times. As yet, its antigen is unknown. 5'RACE template switching generated TCR cDNA, adding a universal primer site and UMIs. Each CDR3 protein gets one entry after TCRdb re-called the 5' RACE reads with MiXCR. The sample contains nearly 300,000 distinct CDR3 sequences, 8.7% of which appear only once. Findings and limits, study-wide: CD4 and CD8 compartments shared a small share of clonotypes, likely from convergent recombination. Reappearance after the booster was observed for most primary-vaccination clones (about 95% CD4, roughly 90% CD8).

Trimming took off 5 bases at V and 0 bases at J, with 16 bases between the two ends. This CDR3 spans 16 amino acids. Germline CDR1 and CDR2: SGHRS and YFSETQ. The chain combines TRBV5-1 with TRBJ2-3; D is perhaps TRBD2 (6 bases). Sequencing used CD4+ T cells sorted from PBMCs, obtained 5 days after the yellow fever booster vaccination. The receptor's source is a man aged 18-30 years who received the YFV17D yellow fever vaccine. The CDR3: CASRPGGAASTDTQYF. The CDR3 DNA is TGCGCCAGCAGACCCGGAGGGGCGGCTAGCACAGATACGCAGTATTTT.